This is a list of T cell receptor beta chains from one sample in a study of cytomegalovirus exposure and HLA in healthy donors. Assay used: immunoSEQ multiplex PCR; TCRdb lists only in-frame clones, some missing. The sample records over 150,000 clones, over 70% being singletons. Sequences were obtained from PBMCs. The receptors come from a woman in her late teens or twenties in good health and CMV-seronegative. The CDR3 runs from the conserved cysteine through the conserved F or W. Clone size is not always given. Where it is, it says once, few, many or a class for expanded clones.

abundance: NA; len: 13; v_gene: TRBV27; j_gene: TRBJ2-7; CDR3aa: CASSPGGSYEQYF
abundance: NA; len: 14; v_gene: TRBV27; j_gene: TRBJ2-7; CDR3aa: CASKTPGTAYEQYF
abundance: NA; len: 14; v_gene: TRBV7-3; j_gene: TRBJ1-2; CDR3aa: CASSPTDRPYGYTF
abundance: NA; len: 15; v_gene: TRBV6-6; j_gene: TRBJ1-2; CDR3aa: CASSYSPVANYGYTF
abundance: once; len: 21; v_gene: TRBV4-1; j_gene: TRBJ1-5; CDR3aa: CASSQNKSRDRVPYSNQPQHF
abundance: NA; len: 14; v_gene: TRBV9; j_gene: TRBJ2-5; CDR3aa: CASSMTSGQETQYF
abundance: NA; len: 17; v_gene: TRBV11-2; j_gene: TRBJ1-3; CDR3aa: CASSLVVRGETGNTIYF
abundance: NA; len: 16; v_gene: TRBV6-1; j_gene: NA; CDR3aa: CASSEALAGSSYEQYF
abundance: NA; len: 15; v_gene: TRBV9; j_gene: TRBJ1-3; CDR3aa: CASSVGEPPVDTIYF
abundance: once; len: 16; v_gene: TRBV4-3; j_gene: TRBJ2-2; CDR3aa: CASSQLNFRNTGELFF
abundance: NA; len: 14; v_gene: TRBV5-5; j_gene: TRBJ1-5; CDR3aa: CASSSGQWDQPQHF
abundance: NA; len: 15; v_gene: TRBV4-1; j_gene: TRBJ2-7; CDR3aa: CASSPGLAGVSEQYF
abundance: once; len: 13; v_gene: TRBV6-5; j_gene: TRBJ2-5; CDR3aa: CASSPLDQETQYF
abundance: NA; len: 12; v_gene: TRBV19; j_gene: TRBJ2-1; CDR3aa: CASSILDNEQFF
abundance: NA; len: 12; v_gene: TRBV29-1; j_gene: TRBJ1-1; CDR3aa: CSGGQRNTEAFF
abundance: NA; len: 16; v_gene: TRBV6-5; j_gene: TRBJ1-1; CDR3aa: CASSSRSTLKNTEAFF
abundance: NA; len: 13; v_gene: TRBV6-6; j_gene: TRBJ2-7; CDR3aa: CASSLRQGYEQYF
abundance: NA; len: 18; v_gene: TRBV7-9; j_gene: NA; CDR3aa: CASSGSPNEWEGRYEQYF
abundance: NA; len: 14; v_gene: TRBV6-1; j_gene: TRBJ2-1; CDR3aa: CASSETVVYNEQFF
abundance: NA; len: 12; v_gene: TRBV7-3; j_gene: TRBJ1-1; CDR3aa: CASSPDQGEAFF
abundance: NA; len: 15; v_gene: TRBV5-4; j_gene: TRBJ1-4; CDR3aa: CASSLDREGNEKLFF
abundance: NA; len: 14; v_gene: TRBV6-1; j_gene: TRBJ1-2; CDR3aa: CASSDEAMSDGYTF